The sample holds many counts of the clone carrying this TCR beta chain. What it recognizes is unknown. The data are from a study of T cell repertoires in cytomegalovirus infection. Turning to the study itself: Alongside well-studied HLA-B-restricted CMV epitopes, recently identified HLA-C-restricted CMV epitopes were also used. Study-level points and caveats: HLA-C-restricted CMV clonotypes gave the most frequent clonotype in two of eight donors. Summed frequency of public TCR beta families distinguished CMV carriers with the relevant HLA.

One entry per CDR3 protein, called by TCRdb with MiXCR from the reads. The repertoire holds about 570,000 distinct CDR3 sequences, with almost 40% as singletons. V shed 3 bases and J 4 bases; nucleotides not matched to a gene: 7. The length of the CDR3 is 15 residues. Germline CDR1 SGHTA, CDR2 FQGNSA. This chain links TRBV7-2 with TRBJ1-1, with 8 bases aligning to TRBD1. The source is a human donor in good health (CMV status not recorded). Some clones in this sample may be carry-over from other donors' samples. Material: cultured PBMCs, obtained from culture after CMV antigen stimulation. CDR3 sequence reads: CASSFRTGRATEAFF. The CDR3 coding sequence is TGTGCCAGCAGCTTTAGGACAGGGAGGGCCACTGAAGCTTTCTTT.